The 31 T cell receptor beta chains given below trace back to one sample, sequenced in a study of shared clonotypes between healthy human individuals. It was CD45RO-negative cells, positively selected for CCR7, that made up naive CD8 cells, with terminally differentiated effector memory CD45RA+ cells excluded. Libraries were prepared by immunoSEQ multiplex PCR; TCRdb keeps only in-frame clonotypes and omits some of them. Here the sample spans roughly 550,000 clones, roughly 95% being singletons. The specimen sequenced was naive CD8+ T cells sorted from blood. The source is a woman under 40 in good health.

The gene calls are TRBV19 and TRBJ1-1; D not resolved. The germline CDR1 and CDR2 sequences are LNHDA and SQIVND (reference sequence). The V end was cut by 7 bases, the J end by 6 bases, with 18 bases between. This CDR3 contains 14 residues. The CDR3 is CASTRPGLEAEAFF. Here the CDR3 DNA reads TGTGCCAGTACCCGGCCAGGCCTAGAAGCTGAAGCTTTCTTT.

The J gene is TRBJ2-7, the V gene TRBV28, with 9 bases aligning to TRBD2. This CDR3 has 14 residues. Germline V gene data show CDR1 as MDHEN and CDR2 as SYDVKM. With 6 bases clipped from V and 3 bases from J, the junction kept 6 bases outside the gene matches. The CDR3 reads CASRLAGEGYEQYF. CDR3 sequence (DNA): TGTGCCAGCAGATTAGCGGGAGAAGGCTACGAGCAGTACTTC.

The J gene is TRBJ2-1, the V gene TRBV11-2; weak D call: TRBD1 (5 bases). Germline CDR1 is SGHAT and CDR2 is FQNNGV. The CDR3 is 13 amino acids. Trimming removed 4 bases from V and 6 bases from J, with 10 bases in between. The CDR3: CASSSGQLNEQFF. The CDR3 bases are TGTGCCAGCAGCTCCGGACAACTCAATGAGCAGTTCTTC.

The V call is TRBV5-6, the J call TRBJ2-7; 7 nucleotides agree with TRBD1. Trimming cost V 3 bases and J 4 bases; bases outside gene matches: 10. CDR1 and CDR2 from the germline V gene are SGHDT and YYEEEE. The CDR3 runs to 15 residues. The CDR3 loop is CASSSSGTENYEQYF. CDR3 bases: TGTGCCAGCAGCTCTTCCGGGACAGAAAATTACGAGCAGTACTTC.

The rearrangement joins TRBV7-8 to TRBJ1-4; D possibly corresponds to TRBD1 (6 bases). The CDR3 length is 16 residues. The germline gives CDR1 SGHVS, CDR2 FQNEAQ. Trimming took off 2 bases at V and 6 bases at J, with 16 bases between the two ends. The CDR3 here is CASSLSFAGAYEKLFF. For the CDR3, the DNA is TGTGCCAGCAGCTTAAGTTTTGCGGGGGCTTATGAAAAACTGTTTTTT.

The rearrangement uses TRBV19 and TRBJ2-7; TRBD2 matches 11 bases. The CDR3 totals 15 residues. Losses at the gene ends were 5 bases for V and 4 bases for J; bases not matched to a gene: 7. Germline V gene data show CDR1 as LNHDA and CDR2 as SQIVND (reference sequence). The CDR3 spells CASSASGTSGYEQYF. In nucleotides, the CDR3 is TGTGCCAGTAGTGCCTCCGGGACTAGCGGTTACGAGCAGTACTTC.

The CDR3 DNA sequence: TGTGCCAGCACCGCGGGACAGGGGGCTTACGAGCAGTACTTC. Its translation: CASTAGQGAYEQYF. This chain links TRBV28 with TRBJ2-7, with 12 bases aligning to TRBD1. CDR3 length: 14 residues. The ends lost 7 bases at V and 4 bases at J; junction bases unmatched: 5. Per germline, CDR1 MDHEN and CDR2 SYDVKM.

Regarding this clone: This same CDR3 is encoded by further DNA sequences in the sample. The V gene is TRBV28, the J gene TRBJ2-3, with D possibly TRBD2 on 5 matching bases. Trimming took 3 bases from V and 0 from J, leaving 7 bases between them. From germline, CDR1 is MDHEN and CDR2 SYDVKM. The CDR3 is 14 residues long. The CDR3 DNA reads TGTGCCAGCAGTTTTCGGGGAAGCACAGATACGCAGTATTTT. This encodes CASSFRGSTDTQYF.

As concerns this clone: Distinct nucleotide sequences in the sample also encode this CDR3. DNA of the CDR3: TGCGCCAGCAGCCAAGACGGATCCGGGGAGCTGTTTTTT. This codes for CASSQDGSGELFF. V and J are TRBV4-1 and TRBJ2-2; D gene uncertain. Looked up from germline, CDR1 is MGHRA and CDR2 is YSYEKL. The CDR3 covers 13 residues. V was clipped by 0 bases and J by 6 bases, with 5 bases between them.

This rearrangement joins TRBV6-1 to TRBJ2-7, with D tentatively TRBD1 (5 bases). Trimming left V 7 bases short and J 3 bases short, with 10 bases between. CDR1 is MNHNS, CDR2 SASEGT, per germline. This CDR3 region has 12 residues. The CDR3 reads CASTDQGYEQYF. CDR3 nucleotide sequence: TGTGCCAGCACGGATCAGGGCTACGAGCAGTACTTC.

The gene calls are TRBV27 and TRBJ1-1; D gene unclear. The ends were cut back, 4 bases at V and 1 base at J, with 10 bases in the middle. The germline gives CDR1 MNHEY, CDR2 SMNVEV (reference sequence). The CDR3 runs 14 residues. The CDR3 loop is CASSSLGPNTEAFF. CDR3 bases: TGTGCCAGCAGTTCGTTAGGACCGAACACTGAAGCTTTCTTT.

This clone was observed a single time. V and J are TRBV29-1 and TRBJ2-5, with a tentative D call TRBD2 (5 bases). This CDR3 has 13 amino acids. The germline V and J ends were trimmed by 6 bases and 1 base, with 12 bases remaining between them. Germline V CDR1 and CDR2: SQVTM, ANQGSEA. The CDR3 is CSVKSSTQETQYF. CDR3 DNA: TGCAGCGTCAAGTCTAGCACCCAAGAGACCCAGTACTTC. The full variable domain, with the rest looked up from reference TRBV29-1 and TRBJ2-5, is SAVISQKPSRDICQRGTSLTIQCQVDSQVTMMFWYRQQPGQSLTLIATANQGSEATYESGFVIDKFPISRPNLTFSTLTVSNMSPEDSSIYLCSVKSSTQETQYFGPGTRLLVL.

V usage is TRBV27 and J usage is TRBJ2-7; TRBD1 matches 10 bases. CDR1 and CDR2 (germline): MNHEY, SMNVEV (reference sequence). Germline trimming cut 6 bases from V and 3 bases from J; bases unmatched to any gene: 8. The CDR3 runs to 15 residues. Written as DNA, the CDR3 is TGTGCCAGCAGCCTTGGGACAGGGGTCGGCTACGAGCAGTACTTC. Its protein product is CASSLGTGVGYEQYF.

The chain employs TRBV29-1 and TRBJ2-7; perhaps TRBD2 as D (5 bases). Germline-derived CDR1 and CDR2 are SQVTM and ANQGSEA. Trimming stripped 0 bases from V and 0 bases from J, with 12 bases between. The CDR3 spans 15 residues. CDR3 nucleotides: TGCAGCGTTGAAGAACAAGCGGAATACTCCTACGAGCAGTACTTC. Protein sequence: CSVEEQAEYSYEQYF.

The gene calls are TRBV11-2 and TRBJ2-1; D ambiguous. Germline V gives CDR1 SGHAT, CDR2 FQNNGV. Deletions cut 4 bases from V and 6 bases from J, with 4 bases between. The CDR3 length is 11 residues. The CDR3 reads CASSSPNEQFF. CDR3 sequence (DNA): TGTGCCAGCAGCTCGCCCAATGAGCAGTTCTTC.

This chain joins TRBV6-5 and TRBJ2-6; D not resolved. Germline V lookup: CDR1 MNHEY, CDR2 SVGAGI. With 2 bases removed from V and 9 bases from J, the gap between germline ends came to 11 bases. The CDR3 spans 14 residues. CDR3 sequence reads: CASSYRLENNVLTF. The CDR3, as DNA: TGTGCCAGCAGTTACAGGCTAGAAAACAACGTCCTGACTTTC.

The rearrangement links TRBV9 to TRBJ2-7; TRBD1 matches 7 bases. The trim removed 4 bases at V and 2 bases at J, leaving 6 bases unmatched. The CDR3 runs to 14 residues. Germline V lookup: CDR1 SGDLS, CDR2 YYNGEE. The CDR3 protein is CASSLSGQPYEQYF. CDR3 DNA: TGTGCCAGCAGCCTCTCGGGACAGCCCTACGAGCAGTACTTC.

The chain couples TRBV28 to TRBJ2-5; 16 bases line up with TRBD2. There are 18 residues in the CDR3. The junction had 9 bases not matched to a gene; V was cut back by 6 bases and J by 2 bases. Germline V gene sequence: CDR1 MDHEN, CDR2 SYDVKM. CDR3 residues: CASSRGLAGGMRQETQYF. The CDR3 nucleotides are TGTGCCAGCAGCCGGGGACTAGCGGGAGGGATGAGACAAGAGACCCAGTACTTC. The whole variable domain, filled in from reference TRBV28 and TRBJ2-5, reads DVKVTQSSRYLVKRTGEKVFLECVQDMDHENMFWYRQDPGLGLRLIYFSYDVKMKEKGDIPEGYSVSREKKERFSLILESASTNQTSMYLCASSRGLAGGMRQETQYFGPGTRLLVL.

This clone has just one count. The chain has TRBV5-1 and TRBJ1-2; D call uncertain. The germline CDR1 and CDR2 sequences are SGHRS and YFSETQ. The CDR3 extends over 13 amino acids. Trimming removed 5 bases at V and 2 bases at J, with 10 bases between. CDR3 nucleotides: TGCGCCAGCAGTCCAGACGGGAACTATGGCTACACCTTC. Its translation: CASSPDGNYGYTF.

The chain couples TRBV2 to TRBJ2-5; D is ambiguous. The DNA end favors TRBJ2-7, so the J call may be wrong. Germline CDR1 reads SNHLY; CDR2 reads FYNNEI. This CDR3 has 13 amino acids. In DNA, the CDR3 is TGTGCCAGCAGGGGAACAAGAGACTACGAGCAGTACTTC. This encodes CASRGTRDYEQYF.

The V call is TRBV4-1, the J call TRBJ2-7, with 12 nucleotides matching TRBD2. CDR3 length: 15 residues. Germline CDR1 reads MGHRA; CDR2 reads YSYEKL. V trimming: 1 base; J trimming: 6 bases; junction bases outside the gene matches: 4. In nucleotides, the CDR3 is TGCGCCAGCAGCCAAGGGGAACTAGCGGGAGGCGAGCAGTACTTC. Translated: CASSQGELAGGEQYF.

This sequence joins TRBV19 and TRBJ2-1; possibly TRBD2 for D (6 bases). V shed 6 bases and J shed 0 bases, with 12 bases lying between them. Germline V CDR1 and CDR2: LNHDA, SQIVND (reference sequence). The CDR3 loop spans 15 amino acids. For the CDR3, the DNA is TGTGCCAGTAGCACGACTAGGAGCTCCTACAATGAGCAGTTCTTC. Translation gives CASSTTRSSYNEQFF.

V usage is TRBV9 and J usage is TRBJ2-1, with TRBD2 matching over 7 bases. The CDR3 runs 15 residues. V shed 6 bases and J 5 bases; nucleotides not matched to a gene: 11. The V gene's germline CDR1 is SGDLS and CDR2 YYNGEE. In DNA, the CDR3 is TGTGCCAGCACCCCCTGGGTTGCGGGAGACAATGAGCAGTTCTTC. This encodes CASTPWVAGDNEQFF.

This chain links TRBV4-1 with TRBJ2-7; TRBD1 aligns across 7 bases. There are 15 residues in the CDR3. The germline V gene encodes CDR1 MGHRA and CDR2 YSYEKL. The junction had 6 bases not matched to a gene; V was cut back by 0 bases and J by 4 bases. The CDR3: CASSQEAGGLYEQYF. The CDR3 region has the DNA TGCGCCAGCAGCCAAGAGGCAGGGGGATTATACGAGCAGTACTTC.

This chain uses TRBV27 with TRBJ2-1, with D unresolved. V lost 5 bases to trimming and J lost 3 bases, with 8 bases between them. Germline values: CDR1 MNHEY, CDR2 SMNVEV (reference sequence). The CDR3 runs to 13 residues. The DNA of the CDR3 is TGTGCCAGCAGTGGTAGTAACTACAATGAGCAGTTCTTC. It codes for CASSGSNYNEQFF.

The rearrangement links TRBV5-1 to TRBJ2-5, with D maybe TRBD2 (6 bases). Trimming cost V 4 bases and J 2 bases, with 9 bases left between them. This CDR3 spans 13 amino acids. CDR1 is SGHRS and CDR2 is YFSETQ in the germline V gene. The CDR3 nucleotides are TGCGCCAGCAGCATGGGACTTCAAGAGACCCAGTACTTC. It yields the protein CASSMGLQETQYF.

Here the CDR3 reads CSSSGLAGVAAYNEQFF. CDR3 bases: TGCAGCTCCTCGGGACTAGCGGGAGTGGCAGCCTACAATGAGCAGTTCTTC. The chain couples TRBV29-1 to TRBJ2-1, with 14 bases matching TRBD2. Germline lookup yields CDR1 SQVTM and CDR2 ANQGSEA. CDR3 length: 17 residues. The J segment lost 2 bases and the V segment lost 8 bases, leaving 11 bases of the junction unmatched.

This clone was counted a single time. The chain carries TRBV6-1 and TRBJ1-5; TRBD1 matches at 9 bases. The CDR3 is 13 residues long. Per germline, CDR1 MNHNS and CDR2 SASEGT. V was pared by 6 bases and J by 5 bases, with 2 bases of the junction left unmatched. CDR3: CASRGDRDQPQHF. The CDR3 DNA reads as TGTGCCAGCAGAGGGGACAGGGATCAGCCCCAGCATTTT.

The chain has TRBV28 and TRBJ1-5; TRBD1 agrees at 9 bases. With V trimmed by 3 bases and J by 0 bases, 9 bases remained unmatched. The CDR3 is 18 amino acids. CDR1 MDHEN and CDR2 SYDVKM come from the germline V gene. CDR3 loop: CASSFLRDRAISNQPQHF. The CDR3, as DNA: TGTGCCAGCAGTTTTCTCCGGGACAGGGCGATTAGCAATCAGCCCCAGCATTTT.

V is TRBV28 and J is TRBJ1-5; the D gene is possibly TRBD1 (6 bases). Germline V gene lookup returns CDR1 MDHEN and CDR2 SYDVKM. Trimming removed 7 bases from V and 5 bases from J, with 12 bases in between. This CDR3 has 13 amino acids. The CDR3 spells CASTLEGDQPQHF. The CDR3 bases are TGTGCCAGCACCCTTGAGGGGGATCAGCCCCAGCATTTT.

The J gene is TRBJ2-7, the V gene TRBV7-6, with D maybe TRBD2 (6 bases). Germline-derived CDR1 and CDR2 are SGHVS and FNYEAQ. CDR3 length: 14 amino acids. V was cut by 8 bases and J by 2 bases, with 16 bases left in between. CDR3 nucleotide sequence: TGTGCCAGCTCCACCGGGGGAAGGCCCTACGAGCAGTACTTC. This encodes CASSTGGRPYEQYF.